The sequence of this T cell receptor beta chain was determined in a study of T cells in Graves' hyperthyroidism and ophthalmopathy. TCR beta CDR3 regions were amplified from RNA. The HTBI primer set served for first-round RT-PCR of the TCR CDR3. Via MiXCR, TCRdb re-called the multiplex PCR reads, giving one row per CDR3 protein. This table holds a few hundred thousand distinct CDR3 sequences, around 18% found once. The CDR3 spans 14 residues. Germline CDR1 reads SGHTA; CDR2 reads FQGTGA. As regards this clonotype: Given a much more abundant clone one base away, this may be a read error.

Absence of ophthalmopathy progression within 18 months defined stable Graves' hyperthyroidism. Patients aged 18 to 65 had newly diagnosed hyperthyroidism that had lasted under 2 months. Uncontrolled infection, other autoimmune disease, pregnancy or lactation disqualified patients from enrolment. PBMCs were obtained from approximately 10 ml fresh peripheral blood. The chain combines TRBV7-3 with TRBJ2-3, with D tentatively TRBD1 (5 bases). Sequenced: blood. This sequence was found in a man aged 40-50 years with Graves' hyperthyroidism. CDR3 nucleotides: TGTACCAGCAGCCAAGAAGGGGCCCCAGATACGCAGTATTTT. Its translation: CTSSQEGAPDTQYF.